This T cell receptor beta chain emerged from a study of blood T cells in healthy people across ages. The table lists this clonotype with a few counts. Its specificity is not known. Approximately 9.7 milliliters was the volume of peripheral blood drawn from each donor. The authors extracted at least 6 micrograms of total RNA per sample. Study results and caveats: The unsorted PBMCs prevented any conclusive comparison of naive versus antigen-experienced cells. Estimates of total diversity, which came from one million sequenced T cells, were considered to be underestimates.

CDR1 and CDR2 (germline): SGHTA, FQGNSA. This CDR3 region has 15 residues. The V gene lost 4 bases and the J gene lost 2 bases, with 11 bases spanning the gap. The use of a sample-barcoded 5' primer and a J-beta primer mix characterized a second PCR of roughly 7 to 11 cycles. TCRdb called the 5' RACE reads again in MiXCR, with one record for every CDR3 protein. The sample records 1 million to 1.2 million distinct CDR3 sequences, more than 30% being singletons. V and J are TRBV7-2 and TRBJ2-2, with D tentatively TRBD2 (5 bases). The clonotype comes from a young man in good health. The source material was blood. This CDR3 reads CASSSGLLNTGELFF. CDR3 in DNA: TGTGCCAGCAGCTCTGGACTGCTTAACACCGGGGAGCTGTTTTTT.